This T cell receptor (beta chain) was identified during a study of cytomegalovirus exposure and HLA in healthy donors. About the study: The roughly 130 validation repertoires used the same platform as the approximately 670 first-cohort repertoires (as reported by a later analysis). Study-level results: TCR beta chains numbering some 160 were designated cytomegalovirus-associated. Whilst most TCR sequences proved rare, a subset of public TCRs occurred across many donors.

The method was immunoSEQ multiplex PCR; TCRdb's version includes in-frame clones alone and lacks a portion of them. The sample holds 97,000 or so clones; 85% to 95% are singletons and the top ten take 0.8% to 0.9%. Of note for this clone: The antigen is unknown.

This CDR3 comprises 15 residues. Deletions cut 6 bases from V and 4 bases from J, with 16 bases between. The V gene's germline CDR1 is SGHTA and CDR2 FQGNSA. The sample taken for sequencing was PBMCs. The V and J genes are TRBV7-2 and TRBJ2-1; tentatively, D is TRBD1 (6 bases). The receptor comes from a woman aged 18-29 years in good health and CMV-seronegative. The CDR3, as DNA: TGTGCCAGCAGGCCGGATCAGGGGCCGTACAATGAGCAGTTCTTC. It encodes CASRPDQGPYNEQFF. The complete variable domain, with remaining parts taken from reference TRBV7-2 and TRBJ2-1, reads GAGVSQSPSNKVTEKGKDVELRCDPISGHTALYWYRQSLGQGLEFLIYFQGNSAPDKSGLPSDRFSAERTGGSVSTLTIQRTQQEDSAVYLCASRPDQGPYNEQFFGPGTRLTVL.